One sample yielded the 13 T cell receptor beta chains listed below, sequenced in a study of T-cell memory formation after mild COVID-19. TCRdb re-called the 5' RACE reads through MiXCR, storing one row per CDR3 protein. The sample records approximately 250,000 distinct CDR3 sequences, 16% being singletons. The specimen sequenced was PBMCs or a T cell subset sorted from them (not recorded which). These receptors all come from a man in his late teens or twenties who had mild COVID-19 (a few samples of this study predate the infection). Cell type and time point are not known.

The rearrangement uses TRBV7-3 and TRBJ2-3; TRBD1 aligns across 9 bases. J lost 4 bases, V lost 2 bases, and 4 bases had no gene match. The V gene's germline CDR1 is SGHTA and CDR2 FQGTGA. This CDR3 has 15 amino acids. The CDR3 spells CASSLGDRVADTQYF. In DNA form, the CDR3 reads TGTGCCAGCAGCTTAGGGGACAGGGTGGCAGATACGCAGTATTTT.

This chain uses TRBV29-1 with TRBJ2-3; either TRBD1 or TRBD2 may fit D (5 bases each). V lost 4 bases to trimming and J lost 6 bases, with 17 bases between them. Germline V gene data show CDR1 as SQVTM and CDR2 as ANQGSEA. This CDR3 contains 14 residues. The CDR3 DNA is TGCAGCGTTGCCCCGGGGCAGGCCAAGGATACGCAGTATTTT. It encodes CSVAPGQAKDTQYF.

CDR3 loop: CASSPPVGIAEAFF. In nucleotides, the CDR3 is TGTGCCAGCTCACCACCAGTAGGCATAGCTGAAGCTTTCTTT. The chain joins TRBV18 to TRBJ1-1, with D hard to call. The V gene lost 0 bases and the J gene lost 6 bases, with 11 bases spanning the gap. The CDR3 extends over 14 amino acids. Germline-derived CDR1 and CDR2 are KGHSH and LQKENI.

This clonotype was observed a few times. The chain recombines TRBV20-1 with TRBJ2-3, with a tentative D call TRBD2 (6 bases). V was clipped by 6 bases and J by 4 bases, with 20 bases between them. Germline loops: CDR1 DFQATT, CDR2 SNEGSKA (reference sequence). This CDR3 has 15 amino acids. The CDR3 protein is CSARDGGKGADTQYF. In nucleotides, the CDR3 is TGCAGTGCCCGAGACGGAGGGAAAGGCGCAGATACGCAGTATTTT.

The chain is built from TRBV4-3 and TRBJ2-2, with 7 bases lining up with TRBD2. This CDR3 is 16 amino acids long. After removal of 1 base from V and 5 bases from J, the junction contained 7 bases not matched to a gene. Germline V CDR1 and CDR2: LGHNA, YSLEER. As DNA, the CDR3 is TGCGCCAGCAGCCAAGGCTCCGGGGGGAATACCGGGGAGCTGTTTTTT. This translates into CASSQGSGGNTGELFF.

This clonotype was found many times. V gene TRBV6-5 combines with J gene TRBJ1-4; a weak D match, TRBD1 (6 bases). V shed 2 bases and J shed 7 bases, with 17 bases lying between them. CDR1 is MNHEY and CDR2 is SVGAGI in the germline V gene. This CDR3 is built from 16 residues. CDR3 sequence (DNA): TGTGCCAGCAGTTACCAGGTCAGGACAGATCCTGAAAAACTGTTTTTT. Translation gives CASSYQVRTDPEKLFF.

This clonotype was counted at least ten times. For the CDR3, the DNA is TGTGCCAGCAGCTTAGGAGACTTCACCTCCGGGCAGTTCTTC. This encodes CASSLGDFTSGQFF. This chain uses TRBV11-2 with TRBJ2-1; D unclear. The CDR3 totals 14 residues. V was clipped by 1 base and J by 12 bases, with 16 bases between them. Germline lookup yields CDR1 SGHAT and CDR2 FQNNGV.

The V and J genes are TRBV7-6 and TRBJ2-1; 14 nucleotides match TRBD2. Germline loops: CDR1 SGHVS, CDR2 FNYEAQ. J was trimmed by 8 bases and V by 4 bases; bases with no gene match: 19. This CDR3 comprises 20 residues. This CDR3 reads CASSSPGLAGAIAPPDEQFF. CDR3 nucleotides: TGTGCCAGCAGCTCGCCGGGACTAGCGGGGGCGATAGCCCCCCCCGATGAGCAGTTCTTC.

This clonotype occurred a few times. The V and J genes are TRBV7-9 and TRBJ2-5; no clear D. In germline, CDR1 is SEHNR, CDR2 FQNEAQ (reference sequence). The CDR3 is made up of 15 amino acids. Trimming left V 5 bases short and J 2 bases short, with 15 bases between. The CDR3 DNA reads TGTGCCAGCAGCCCTAAGACCCGGATTCAAGAGACCCAGTACTTC. Amino acids: CASSPKTRIQETQYF.

This clonotype showed up just a few times. V and J are TRBV5-1 and TRBJ1-5, with 8 bases identical to TRBD1. This CDR3 comprises 14 residues. J lost 10 bases, V lost 4 bases, and 10 bases had no gene match. Per the germline V gene, CDR1 is SGHRS and CDR2 is YFSETQ. For the CDR3, the DNA is TGCGCCAGCAGCGCAGGACAGGGTTTGGGTCCCCAGCATTTT. The encoded protein is CASSAGQGLGPQHF. Full variable domain (rest looked up from reference TRBV5-1 and TRBJ1-5): KAGVTQTPRYLIKTRGQQVTLSCSPISGHRSVSWYQQTPGQGLQFLFEYFSETQRNKGNFPGRFSGRQFSNSRSEMNVSTLELGDSALYLCASSAGQGLGPQHFGDGTRLSIL.

This clonotype turned up a few times. The chain couples TRBV4-1 to TRBJ2-1; D is possibly TRBD1 (7 bases). CDR1 and CDR2 (germline): MGHRA, YSYEKL. The CDR3 has 15 amino acids. Trimming pared 5 bases from V and 7 bases from J, leaving 18 bases between. The CDR3 sequence: CASSSLIRGENEQFF. The CDR3 DNA reads as TGCGCCAGCAGCTCCTTAATCAGGGGGGAAAATGAGCAGTTCTTC.

This clonotype was counted a few times. The chain employs TRBV10-3 and TRBJ1-1, with TRBD1 identical over 9 bases. The germline V gene encodes CDR1 ENHRY and CDR2 SYGVKD. The CDR3 runs to 14 residues. V shed 7 bases and J 1 base; nucleotides not matched to a gene: 4. CDR3 DNA sequence: TGTGCCATCACGATGGGACAGGGGAACACTGAAGCTTTCTTT. It is translated as CAITMGQGNTEAFF.

The chain carries TRBV6-5 and TRBJ2-7, with D unclear. With 0 bases removed from V and 4 bases from J, the gap between germline ends came to 7 bases. The CDR3 loop spans 13 amino acids. CDR1 is MNHEY and CDR2 is SVGAGI in the germline V gene. The CDR3 DNA reads TGTGCCAGCAGTTACTCGAAGGTTTACGAGCAGTACTTC. Translation gives CASSYSKVYEQYF.